These T cell receptor beta chains were read from a single sample in a study of T-cell memory formation after mild COVID-19. TCRdb ran MiXCR on the 5' RACE reads and lists one entry per CDR3 protein. The table has 350,000 to 500,000 distinct CDR3 sequences, 20% to 30% seen once. The sequencing sample was made of PBMCs or a T cell subset sorted from them (not recorded which). Receptors originate from an adult woman who had mild COVID-19 (a few samples of this study predate the infection). Cell type and time point are not known. The CDR3 runs from the conserved cysteine through the conserved F or W. A D gene is named only where the DNA matches it firmly. Some rows mark clone size as missing; the rest say once, few, many or name a class of expanded clone.

j_gene: TRBJ2-2; d_gene: TRBD1; abundance: few; v_gene: TRBV5-8; CDR3nt: TGTGCCAGCAGCTTATGGGACAGGGGGCGCACCGGGGAGCTGTTTTTT; CDR3aa: CASSLWDRGRTGELFF
j_gene: TRBJ2-1; d_gene: NA; abundance: NA; v_gene: TRBV11-3; CDR3nt: TGTGCCAGCAGCTTAACGGTGGGCAATGAGCAGTTCTTC; CDR3aa: CASSLTVGNEQFF
j_gene: TRBJ2-1; d_gene: NA; abundance: few; v_gene: TRBV5-1; CDR3nt: TGCGCCAGCAGTCCCGGTGGGGGGTCCTACAATGAGCAGTTCTTC; CDR3aa: CASSPGGGSYNEQFF
j_gene: TRBJ2-2; d_gene: NA; abundance: few; v_gene: TRBV20-1; CDR3nt: TGCAGTTTTCGGGGGATTACCGGGGAGCTGTTTTTT; CDR3aa: CSFRGITGELFF
j_gene: TRBJ1-2; d_gene: NA; abundance: NA; v_gene: TRBV7-8; CDR3nt: TGTGCCAGCAGCTTAGTTCCCTCGGGGGCCAACTATGGCTACACCTTC; CDR3aa: CASSLVPSGANYGYTF
j_gene: TRBJ2-3; d_gene: TRBD1; abundance: NA; v_gene: TRBV11-2; CDR3nt: TGTGCCAGCAGCCCCATCGATCGGACAGGGTGGACAGATACGCAGTATTTT; CDR3aa: CASSPIDRTGWTDTQYF
j_gene: TRBJ1-1; d_gene: TRBD1; abundance: NA; v_gene: TRBV30; CDR3nt: TGTGCCTGGAGTCTATGGACAGGGGCGAACACTGAAGCTTTCTTT; CDR3aa: CAWSLWTGANTEAFF
j_gene: TRBJ1-2; d_gene: TRBD1; abundance: NA; v_gene: TRBV30; CDR3nt: TGTGCCTTACAGGGGTACTATGGCTACACCTTC; CDR3aa: CALQGYYGYTF
j_gene: TRBJ2-3; d_gene: TRBD2; abundance: few; v_gene: TRBV7-8; CDR3nt: TGTGCCAGCAGATCCCCTAGCGGGGGGCACCATACGCAGTATTTT; CDR3aa: CASRSPSGGHHTQYF
j_gene: TRBJ2-7; d_gene: NA; abundance: NA; v_gene: TRBV19; CDR3nt: TGTGCCAGTAGTATCGGGCACGAGGGAGGCTACGAGCAGTACTTC; CDR3aa: CASSIGHEGGYEQYF
j_gene: TRBJ2-7; d_gene: NA; abundance: NA; v_gene: TRBV7-9; CDR3nt: TGTGCCAGCAGCTTAGTTGGCCCGATCTACGAGCAGTACTTC; CDR3aa: CASSLVGPIYEQYF
j_gene: TRBJ2-7; d_gene: NA; abundance: NA; v_gene: TRBV18; CDR3nt: TGTGCCAGCTCACCAGAAAACGAGCAGTACTTC; CDR3aa: CASSPENEQYF
j_gene: TRBJ2-1; d_gene: TRBD2; abundance: NA; v_gene: TRBV5-1; CDR3nt: TGCGCCAGCAGCTCCTTCGGGACTAGCGGGGACGGCCCCAATGAGCAGTTCTTC; CDR3aa: CASSSFGTSGDGPNEQFF
j_gene: TRBJ2-6; d_gene: TRBD1; abundance: NA; v_gene: TRBV10-3; CDR3nt: TGTGCCATCAGTGGAAACAGGGGGCGTGGAACTGGGGCCAACGTCCTGACTTTC; CDR3aa: CAISGNRGRGTGANVLTF
j_gene: TRBJ1-2; d_gene: NA; abundance: NA; v_gene: TRBV20-1; CDR3nt: TGCAGTGCCCAGGGGACTAACTATGGCTACACCTTC; CDR3aa: CSAQGTNYGYTF
j_gene: TRBJ1-1; d_gene: NA; abundance: NA; v_gene: TRBV19; CDR3nt: TGTGCCAGTAGTATGGGGCAGAGGTACACTGAAGCTTTCTTT; CDR3aa: CASSMGQRYTEAFF
j_gene: TRBJ1-5; d_gene: NA; abundance: NA; v_gene: TRBV29-1; CDR3nt: TGCAGCGTTTCAGGGGCCGGCAATCAGCCCCAGCATTTT; CDR3aa: CSVSGAGNQPQHF
j_gene: TRBJ2-5; d_gene: NA; abundance: NA; v_gene: TRBV5-1; CDR3nt: TGCGCCAGCAGCTTAACAACAGGAGGAGAGACCCAGTACTTC; CDR3aa: CASSLTTGGETQYF
j_gene: TRBJ2-1; d_gene: TRBD1; abundance: few; v_gene: TRBV4-3; CDR3nt: TGCGCCAGCAGCCAAGGCGGGACAGGGGGCGAAACCCTCAATGAGCAGTTCTTC; CDR3aa: CASSQGGTGGETLNEQFF
j_gene: TRBJ2-5; d_gene: TRBD2; abundance: few; v_gene: TRBV30; CDR3nt: TGTGCCTGGAGTGTACCAGGCGGGAGGGAAGAGACCCAGTACTTC; CDR3aa: CAWSVPGGREETQYF
j_gene: TRBJ2-1; d_gene: NA; abundance: few; v_gene: TRBV5-1; CDR3nt: TGCGCCAGCAGCTTGGTAGGGTATGAGCAGTTCTTC; CDR3aa: CASSLVGYEQFF
j_gene: TRBJ2-1; d_gene: NA; abundance: NA; v_gene: TRBV28; CDR3nt: TGTGCCAGCACCCTCACCCCCCTTTCCCCCCAAAGGAATGAGCAGTTCTTC; CDR3aa: CASTLTPLSPQRNEQFF
j_gene: TRBJ1-2; d_gene: TRBD1; abundance: NA; v_gene: TRBV7-2; CDR3nt: TGTGCCAGCAGCTTAGAGGACAGGGTCCGATCCAGCGATGGCTACACCTTC; CDR3aa: CASSLEDRVRSSDGYTF
j_gene: TRBJ2-7; d_gene: TRBD1; abundance: few; v_gene: TRBV9; CDR3nt: TGTGCCAGCAGCGTAGGGACGGGACAGGGGGCGTACGAGCAGTACTTC; CDR3aa: CASSVGTGQGAYEQYF
j_gene: TRBJ2-3; d_gene: NA; abundance: few; v_gene: TRBV5-1; CDR3nt: TGCGCCAGCAGCTTCGCCGGGATGGGGGATACGCAGTATTTT; CDR3aa: CASSFAGMGDTQYF
j_gene: TRBJ2-3; d_gene: TRBD2; abundance: NA; v_gene: TRBV6-4; CDR3nt: TGTGCCAGCAGTGAAGAGGATAGCGGGATGAGAGATACGCAGTATTTT; CDR3aa: CASSEEDSGMRDTQYF
j_gene: TRBJ1-5; d_gene: NA; abundance: NA; v_gene: TRBV24-1; CDR3nt: TGTGCCACCAGTGATGGGGTGGGAGTGACGAGCAATCAGCCCCAGCATTTT; CDR3aa: CATSDGVGVTSNQPQHF
j_gene: TRBJ1-5; d_gene: NA; abundance: NA; v_gene: TRBV20-1; CDR3nt: TGCAGTGCTAGCGTAGGGGTTTCGGGCAATCAGCCCCAGCATTTT; CDR3aa: CSASVGVSGNQPQHF
j_gene: TRBJ1-1; d_gene: TRBD1; abundance: NA; v_gene: TRBV3-1; CDR3nt: TGTGCCAGCAGCTCATACAGGGGATTTGACACTGAAGCTTTCTTT; CDR3aa: CASSSYRGFDTEAFF
j_gene: TRBJ1-2; d_gene: TRBD1; abundance: NA; v_gene: TRBV5-1; CDR3nt: TGCGCCAGCAGCACCGCCCGACAGGGGATGTTGGGTGGCTATGGCTACACCTTC; CDR3aa: CASSTARQGMLGGYGYTF
j_gene: TRBJ2-3; d_gene: NA; abundance: NA; v_gene: TRBV4-3; CDR3nt: TGCGCCAGCAGCCGTAAAACAGGGTGGGGCAGGGCCGATACGCAGTATTTT; CDR3aa: CASSRKTGWGRADTQYF
j_gene: TRBJ1-1; d_gene: NA; abundance: NA; v_gene: TRBV18; CDR3nt: TGTGCCAGCTCACCTTCACCGGGGGCTGAAGCTTTCTTT; CDR3aa: CASSPSPGAEAFF
j_gene: TRBJ2-7; d_gene: NA; abundance: many; v_gene: TRBV30; CDR3nt: TGTGCCTGTGGGCGGGCACACGAGCAGTACTTC; CDR3aa: CACGRAHEQYF
j_gene: TRBJ2-1; d_gene: NA; abundance: many; v_gene: TRBV29-1; CDR3nt: TGCAGCGTTGGGACGAGCAATGAGCAGTTCTTC; CDR3aa: CSVGTSNEQFF
j_gene: TRBJ2-7; d_gene: NA; abundance: NA; v_gene: TRBV15; CDR3nt: TGTGCCACCAGCAGAGAGTGGAGGGTCTACGAGCAGTACTTC; CDR3aa: CATSREWRVYEQYF